Shown below are 7 T cell receptor beta chains from a single sample sequenced in a study of blood T cell repertoires in COVID-19. Produced via immunoSEQ multiplex PCR; TCRdb's table is partial and in-frame only. The table shows about 410,000 clones, with around 91% occurring only once. Sample: PBMCs or T cells enriched from blood (not recorded which). The receptors were sampled from a man aged 18 to 30 who had recovered from COVID-19.

The chain joins TRBV27 to TRBJ1-3, with a tentative D call TRBD1 (6 bases). The CDR3 is 15 residues long. CDR1 MNHEY and CDR2 SMNVEV come from the germline V gene (reference sequence). V was clipped by 4 bases and J by 4 bases, with 14 bases between them. In DNA form, the CDR3 reads TGTGCCAGCAGTTCAACAGGGTTGGGAGGAAACACCATATATTTT. Amino acid sequence: CASSSTGLGGNTIYF.

J is TRBJ2-7 and V is TRBV7-9; tentatively, D is TRBD2 (6 bases). CDR1 and CDR2 from the germline V gene are SEHNR and FQNEAQ (reference sequence). The CDR3 totals 14 residues. Deletions cut 7 bases from V and 7 bases from J, with 20 bases between. The CDR3 nucleotides read TGTGCCAGCAAGGACTATTACCTCCTTTTGGAGCAGTACTTC. Encoded protein: CASKDYYLLLEQYF.

The gene calls are TRBV6-6 and TRBJ1-5; 8 nucleotides align to TRBD1. From germline, CDR1 is MNHNY and CDR2 SVGAGI (reference sequence). V lost 7 bases and J lost 3; bases outside the gene matches: 5. The CDR3 spans 14 residues. The CDR3 spells CASTLTGVNQPQHF. In nucleotides, the CDR3 is TGTGCCAGCACCCTGACAGGGGTCAATCAGCCCCAGCATTTT.

The chain uses TRBV25-1 and TRBJ1-4, with TRBD1 as a possible D gene (6 bases). The CDR3 has 15 amino acids. Germline assignment: CDR1 MGHDK and CDR2 SYGVNS. Trimming stripped 1 base from V and 8 bases from J, with 14 bases between. The CDR3 sequence: CASSESAGVREKLFF. For the CDR3, the DNA is TGTGCCAGCAGTGAATCGGCAGGGGTTAGGGAAAAACTGTTTTTT.

DNA for the CDR3: TGTGCCAGCTCACCTCTACAGGGGCAGACACACTCCTACAATGAGCAGTTCTTC. Its protein is CASSPLQGQTHSYNEQFF. V usage is TRBV18 and J usage is TRBJ2-1; 7 bases are a match to TRBD1. Per germline, CDR1 KGHSH and CDR2 LQKENI. The CDR3 runs to 18 residues. With V trimmed by 3 bases and J by 0 bases, 11 bases remained unmatched.

This clone was counted once. The rearrangement uses TRBV7-3 and TRBJ1-2; D remains ambiguous. Germline CDR1 is SGHTA and CDR2 is FQGTGA. Trimming pared 3 bases from V and 5 bases from J, leaving 10 bases between. This CDR3 has 13 residues. The CDR3 sequence is CASSFSGGYGYTF. CDR3 sequence (DNA): TGTGCCAGCAGCTTTTCGGGAGGATATGGCTACACCTTC.

The chain is built from TRBV2 and TRBJ1-2, with D possibly TRBD1 on 5 matching bases. The CDR3 spans 15 residues. The germline gives CDR1 SNHLY, CDR2 FYNNEI. V was cut by 8 bases and J by 6 bases, with 22 bases left in between. Here the CDR3 DNA reads TGTGCCAGCGAAGGGAGGGGCCCGAGGAGTGATGGCTACACCTTC. Amino acid sequence: CASEGRGPRSDGYTF.